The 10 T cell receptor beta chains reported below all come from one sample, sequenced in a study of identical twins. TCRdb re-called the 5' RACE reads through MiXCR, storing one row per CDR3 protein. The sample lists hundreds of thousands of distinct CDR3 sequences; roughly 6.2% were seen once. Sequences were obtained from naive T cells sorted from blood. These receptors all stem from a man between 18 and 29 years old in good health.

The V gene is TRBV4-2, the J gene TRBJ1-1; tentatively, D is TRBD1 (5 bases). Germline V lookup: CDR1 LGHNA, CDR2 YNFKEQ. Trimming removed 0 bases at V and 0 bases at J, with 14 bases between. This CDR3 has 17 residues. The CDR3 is CASSQEGAGTMNTEAFF. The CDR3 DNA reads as TGTGCCAGCAGCCAAGAAGGGGCAGGGACTATGAACACTGAAGCTTTCTTT.

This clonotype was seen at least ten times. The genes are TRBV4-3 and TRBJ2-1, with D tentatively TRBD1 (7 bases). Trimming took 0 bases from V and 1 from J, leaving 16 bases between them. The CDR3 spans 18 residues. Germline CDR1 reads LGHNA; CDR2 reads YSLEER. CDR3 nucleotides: TGCGCCAGCAGCCAAGATCGAATTCAGGGGGGATCCTACAATGAGCAGTTCTTC. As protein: CASSQDRIQGGSYNEQFF.

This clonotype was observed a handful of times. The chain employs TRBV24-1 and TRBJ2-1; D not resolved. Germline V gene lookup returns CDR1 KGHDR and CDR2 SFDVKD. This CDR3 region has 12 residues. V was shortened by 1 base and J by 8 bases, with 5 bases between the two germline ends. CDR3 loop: CATSDLAYEQFF. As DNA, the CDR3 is TGTGCCACCAGTGATTTAGCTTATGAGCAGTTCTTC.

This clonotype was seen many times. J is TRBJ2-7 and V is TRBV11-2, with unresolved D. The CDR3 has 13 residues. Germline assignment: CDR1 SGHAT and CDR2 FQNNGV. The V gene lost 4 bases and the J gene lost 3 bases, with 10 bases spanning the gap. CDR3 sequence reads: CASSSTLGYEQYV. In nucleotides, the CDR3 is TGTGCCAGCAGCTCAACTCTAGGCTACGAGCAGTACGTC.

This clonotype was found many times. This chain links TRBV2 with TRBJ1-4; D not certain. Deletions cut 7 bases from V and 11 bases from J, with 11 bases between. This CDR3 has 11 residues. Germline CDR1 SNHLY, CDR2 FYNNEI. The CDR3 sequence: CASKSGRKLFF. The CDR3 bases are TGTGCCAGCAAGAGTGGACGGAAACTGTTTTTT.

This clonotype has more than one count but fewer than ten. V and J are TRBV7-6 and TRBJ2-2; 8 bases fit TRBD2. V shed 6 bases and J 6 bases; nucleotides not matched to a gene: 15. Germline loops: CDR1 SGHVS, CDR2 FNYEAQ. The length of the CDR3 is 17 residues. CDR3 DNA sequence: TGTGCCAGCAGTCCACTAGCGGAGGGATTTGTTTCCGGGGAGCTGTTTTTT. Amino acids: CASSPLAEGFVSGELFF.

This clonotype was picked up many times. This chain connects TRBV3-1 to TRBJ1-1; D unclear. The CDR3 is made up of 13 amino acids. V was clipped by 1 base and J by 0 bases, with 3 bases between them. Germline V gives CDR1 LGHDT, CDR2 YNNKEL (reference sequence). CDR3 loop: CASSQVLNTEAFF. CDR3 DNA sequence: TGTGCCAGCAGCCAAGTCCTGAACACTGAAGCTTTCTTT.

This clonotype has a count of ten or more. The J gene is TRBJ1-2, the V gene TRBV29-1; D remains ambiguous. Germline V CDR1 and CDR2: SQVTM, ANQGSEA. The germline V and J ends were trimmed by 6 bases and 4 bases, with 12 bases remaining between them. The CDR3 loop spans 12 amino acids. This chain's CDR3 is CSVVWESYGYTF. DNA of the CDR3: TGCAGCGTAGTGTGGGAGAGCTATGGCTACACCTTC.

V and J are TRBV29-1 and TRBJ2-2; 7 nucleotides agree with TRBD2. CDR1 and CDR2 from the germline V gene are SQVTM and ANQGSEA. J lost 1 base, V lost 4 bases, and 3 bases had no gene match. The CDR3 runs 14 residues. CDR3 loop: CSVVERGNTGELFF. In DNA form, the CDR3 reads TGCAGCGTTGTCGAGCGGGGGAACACCGGGGAGCTGTTTTTT.

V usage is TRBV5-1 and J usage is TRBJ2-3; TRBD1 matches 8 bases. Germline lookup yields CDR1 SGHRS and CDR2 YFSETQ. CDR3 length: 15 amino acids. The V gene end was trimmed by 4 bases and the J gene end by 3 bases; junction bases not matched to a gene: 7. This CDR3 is CASSEQGVRTDTQYF. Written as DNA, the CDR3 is TGCGCCAGCAGCGAACAGGGGGTAAGGACAGATACGCAGTATTTT.